The rows below give T cell receptor beta chains drawn from one sample of a study of blood T cell repertoires in COVID-19. Repertoires were generated with immunoSEQ multiplex PCR, while TCRdb's copy carries only in-frame clones and drops some. This table has 150,000 or so clones, 78% appearing once. Sequenced material: peripheral blood. The receptor source for this set is an elderly man with acute or convalescent COVID-19. CDR3s include the opening cysteine and the closing phenylalanine or tryptophan. Each record gives: clone size, V gene, D gene, J gene, CDR3 protein, CDR3 DNA. D genes are given only for firm matches. A row's size may be missing; if present it is once, few, many or a size class.

>NA|TRBV4-3|TRBD1|TRBJ1-2
CASSQDLGRTGSNYGYTF
TGCGCCAGCAGCCAAGATTTGGGACGGACAGGGTCAAACTATGGCTACACCTTC
>NA|TRBV5-4|NA|TRBJ2-3
CASSLVGGDTQYF
TGTGCCAGCAGCTTGGTTGGGGGGGATACGCAGTATTTT
>NA|TRBV6-1|NA|TRBJ1-6
CASSEIPPGGNSPLHF
TGTGCCAGCAGTGAAATACCGCCTGGGGGCAATTCACCCCTCCACTTT
>few|TRBV11-2|TRBD2|TRBJ2-3
CASSLGTSGPTDTQYF
TGTGCCAGCAGCTTAGGGACTAGCGGTCCCACAGATACGCAGTATTTT
>few|TRBV7-9|TRBD1|TRBJ2-5
CASSPYPGQGERRPQYF
TGTGCCAGCAGCCCATACCCGGGACAGGGGGAACGCAGGCCCCAGTACTTC
>NA|TRBV11-3|NA|TRBJ2-1
CASSHPVGVQFF
TGTGCCAGCAGCCACCCCGTCGGAGTTCAGTTCTTC
>NA|TRBV7-2|NA|TRBJ1-6
CASSLEAGASSYNSPLHF
TGTGCCAGCAGCTTAGAGGCAGGCGCAAGCTCCTATAATTCACCCCTCCACTTT
>NA|TRBV5-1|TRBD1|TRBJ2-1
CASSSAGGDGLSYNEQFF
TGCGCCAGCAGCTCCGCAGGGGGCGATGGACTCTCCTACAATGAGCAGTTCTTC
>once|TRBV5-1|NA|TRBJ1-6
CASSLESQGNNSPLHF
TGCGCCAGCAGCTTGGAATCTCAGGGTAATAATTCACCCCTCCACTTT
>NA|TRBV3-1/TRBV3-2|NA|TRBJ1-4
CASSQNSEKLFF
TGTGCCAGCAGCCAAAACAGCGAAAAACTGTTTTTT
>NA|TRBV20-1|NA|TRBJ1-5
CSASSGNQPQHF
TGCAGTGCTAGTTCGGGGAATCAGCCCCAGCATTTT